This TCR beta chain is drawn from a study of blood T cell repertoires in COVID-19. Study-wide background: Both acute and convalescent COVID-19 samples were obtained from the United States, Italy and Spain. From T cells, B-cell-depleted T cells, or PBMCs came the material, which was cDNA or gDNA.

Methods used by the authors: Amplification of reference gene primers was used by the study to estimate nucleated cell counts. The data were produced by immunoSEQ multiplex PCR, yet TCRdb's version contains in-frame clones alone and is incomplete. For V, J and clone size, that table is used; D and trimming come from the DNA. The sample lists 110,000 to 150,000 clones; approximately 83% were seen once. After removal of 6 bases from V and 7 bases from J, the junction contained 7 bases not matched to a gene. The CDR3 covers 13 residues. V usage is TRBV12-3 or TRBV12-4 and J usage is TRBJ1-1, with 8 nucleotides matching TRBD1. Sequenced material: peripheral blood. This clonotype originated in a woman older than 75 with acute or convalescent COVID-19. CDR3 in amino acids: CASRPTGDFEAFF. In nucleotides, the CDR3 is TGTGCCAGCAGGCCGACAGGGGACTTTGAAGCTTTCTTT.